This TCR beta chain was captured by sequencing in a study of T cell responses to AZD1222 COVID-19 vaccine. Overall study results and limits: Sampling captured repertoires only after the peak T cell response. Regions 160-218 and 743-854 held dominance among vaccine-associated CD4 TCRs, which spanned spike. Donors skewed white British and female; clonal diversity was possibly underestimated.

The CDR3 runs to 15 residues. Trimming removed 3 bases from V and 6 bases from J; junction bases left unmatched: 5. From germline, CDR1 is SEHNR and CDR2 FQNEAQ (reference sequence). Sequencing used immunoSEQ multiplex PCR; TCRdb keeps in-frame clones, though not all of them. The data contain more than 95,000 clones, roughly 88% of them singletons. With regard to this clone: Its antigen remains unknown.

The sample here was peripheral blood, taken on day 0 of AZD1222 vaccination. V gene TRBV7-9 combines with J gene TRBJ2-3; 11 bases fit TRBD1. This TCR came from an adult in good health. The CDR3 spells CASSFLDRGPDTQYF. The CDR3 DNA sequence: TGTGCCAGCAGCTTCCTGGACAGGGGGCCCGATACGCAGTATTTT.